Listed below are T cell receptor beta chains from one sample, sequenced in a study of shared clonotypes between healthy human individuals. This table comes from immunoSEQ multiplex PCR, and its TCRdb copy is limited to in-frame clones, with some not included. The sample consists of approximately 2.5 million clones, under 95% of them appearing once. Source material: naive CD4+ T cells from PBMCs. All receptors derive from a man aged 18 to 30 in good health. Some clones in this sample may be carry-over from other donors' samples. The CDR3 runs from the conserved cysteine through the conserved F or W. Each record gives: D gene, CDR3 length, J gene, V gene, clone size, CDR3 protein, CDR3 DNA. The D gene is left open where the match is weak. A row's size may be missing; if present it is once, few, many or a size class.

>-|13|TRBJ2-7|TRBV2|-
CASSKLQSYEQYF
TGTGCCAGCAGTAAATTGCAGTCCTACGAGCAGTACTTC
>-|16|TRBJ1-1|TRBV5-1|-
CASSFGPSSGRTEAFF
TGCGCCAGCAGCTTTGGGCCCAGCAGCGGGAGGACTGAAGCTTTCTTT
>-|16|TRBJ2-2|TRBV6-6|-
CASSQHRASGTGELFF
TGTGCCAGCAGTCAGCACAGGGCCTCGGGCACCGGGGAGCTGTTTTTT
>TRBD1|15|TRBJ1-2|TRBV6-5|-
CASSYSGQGVYGYTF
TGTGCCAGCAGTTACTCGGGACAGGGGGTCTATGGCTACACCTTC
>TRBD1|14|TRBJ1-5|TRBV19|-
CASSPGQGNQPQHF
TGTGCCAGTAGCCCGGGACAGGGAAATCAGCCCCAGCATTTT
>-|13|TRBJ2-1|TRBV7-2|-
CASSSDTYNEQFF
TGTGCCAGCAGCTCGGACACGTACAATGAGCAGTTCTTC
>-|13|TRBJ2-3|TRBV27|-
CASSWVATDTQYF
TGTGCCAGCAGTTGGGTAGCAACAGATACGCAGTATTTT
>-|16|TRBJ1-4|TRBV7-9|-
CASSSSGGGGNEKLFF
TGTGCCAGCAGCTCCTCAGGTGGGGGAGGGAATGAAAAACTGTTTTTT
>-|14|TRBJ2-1|TRBV6-1|-
CASSEGGTRNEQFF
TGTGCCAGCAGTGAAGGCGGTACCAGAAATGAGCAGTTCTTC
>TRBD1|14|TRBJ2-5|TRBV18|-
CASSTRQGQETQYF
TGTGCCAGCTCAACCCGACAGGGCCAAGAGACCCAGTACTTC
>-|13|TRBJ2-2|TRBV10-1|once
CASSEGNTGELFF
TGCGCCAGCAGTGAGGGAAACACCGGGGAGCTGTTTTTT
>-|11|TRBJ1-2|TRBV29-1|-
CSAVGSDGYTF
TGCAGCGCCGTCGGAAGTGACGGCTACACCTTC
>-|14|TRBJ2-4|TRBV5-1|-
CASSLSTGGNIQYF
TGCGCCAGCAGCTTATCGACAGGTGGAAACATTCAGTACTTC
>TRBD2|15|TRBJ2-7|TRBV14|-
CASAKGVGRAYEQYF
TGTGCCAGCGCAAAGGGAGTCGGGAGGGCATACGAGCAGTACTTC
>TRBD2|13|TRBJ2-4|TRBV10-3|-
CAISESGRDYQYF
TGTGCCATCAGTGAGTCGGGGAGGGACTATCAGTACTTC
>-|16|TRBJ2-4|TRBV19|once
CATLGRLAAAKNIQYF
TGTGCCACCCTGGGGAGGCTAGCAGCGGCCAAAAACATTCAGTACTTC
>-|12|TRBJ2-1|TRBV11-2|-
CASSSGNNEQFF
TGTGCCAGCAGCTCAGGGAACAATGAGCAGTTCTTC
>-|13|TRBJ2-5|TRBV5-1|-
CASSPSPQETQYF
TGCGCCAGCAGCCCCAGTCCCCAAGAGACCCAGTACTTC
>-|14|TRBJ1-4|TRBV28|-
CASSSGAGNEKLFF
TGTGCCAGCAGTTCCGGGGCCGGTAATGAAAAACTGTTTTTT
>TRBD1|16|TRBJ2-2|TRBV11-2|-
CASSLARGPNTGELFF
TGTGCCAGCAGCTTAGCGAGGGGGCCTAACACCGGGGAGCTGTTTTTT
>-|13|TRBJ2-1|TRBV12-5|-
CASGSVGGNEQFF
TGTGCTAGTGGGTCCGTTGGGGGCAATGAGCAGTTCTTC
>TRBD2|15|TRBJ2-7|TRBV9|-
CASSVDPSGSREQYF
TGTGCCAGCAGCGTAGACCCCAGCGGGAGCAGAGAGCAGTACTTC
>-|12|TRBJ2-3|TRBV15|-
CATSGYTDTQYF
TGTGCCACCAGCGGATATACAGATACGCAGTATTTT
>-|14|TRBJ2-1|TRBV6-5|-
CASSYSAGYNEQFF
TGTGCCAGCAGTTACTCCGCGGGCTACAATGAGCAGTTCTTC
>-|17|TRBJ2-2|TRBV7-2|-
CASSLQPVAENTGELFF
TGTGCCAGCAGCCTCCAGCCGGTAGCGGAAAACACCGGGGAGCTGTTTTTT
>-|16|TRBJ2-1|TRBV11-2|-
CASSSKTGTTEHEQFF
TGTGCCAGCAGCTCCAAAACCGGGACAACCGAACATGAGCAGTTCTTC
>-|15|TRBJ2-3|TRBV5-1|-
CASSFSGSLGDTQYF
TGCGCCAGCAGCTTCAGCGGGTCTCTGGGAGATACGCAGTATTTT
>TRBD1|14|TRBJ1-5|TRBV19|-
CASSIYRGGQPQHF
TGTGCCAGTAGTATTTACAGGGGAGGCCAGCCCCAGCATTTT
>-|13|TRBJ1-4|TRBV27|-
CASSLIAYEKLFF
TGTGCCAGCAGTTTGATCGCCTATGAAAAACTGTTTTTT
>TRBD2|14|TRBJ2-1|TRBV29-1|-
CSVVVAGGTNEQFF
TGCAGCGTTGTCGTAGCGGGAGGCACAAATGAGCAGTTCTTC
>-|18|TRBJ1-6|TRBV28|-
CASSQEATGITYNSPLHF
TGTGCCAGCAGCCAGGAAGCGACAGGAATCACCTATAATTCACCCCTCCACTTT
>-|14|TRBJ1-1|TRBV6-1|-
CASTPGSLNTEAFF
TGTGCCAGCACCCCCGGCAGTCTGAACACTGAAGCTTTCTTT
>-|16|TRBJ1-2|TRBV27|once
CASSLSFVGKTYGYTF
TGTGCCAGCAGTTTATCGTTCGTCGGAAAAACCTATGGCTACACCTTC
>TRBD2|20|TRBJ2-7|TRBV5-5|-
CASSALFSGLAGGPAYEQYF
TGTGCCAGCAGCGCACTGTTCTCAGGACTAGCGGGAGGTCCCGCCTACGAGCAGTACTTC
>TRBD1|12|TRBJ1-2|TRBV28|once
CASSKDRAGYTF
TGTGCCAGCAGCAAGGACAGGGCTGGCTACACCTTC
>TRBD1|14|TRBJ1-2|TRBV5-1|-
CASSPAGQGDGYTF
TGCGCCAGCAGCCCGGCGGGACAGGGCGATGGCTACACCTTC
>-|14|TRBJ2-3|TRBV11-1|-
CASSLGGDAHTQYF
TGTGCCAGCAGCTTAGGAGGTGATGCCCATACGCAGTATTTT
>-|15|TRBJ2-1|TRBV27|-
CASSSDLGVYNEQFF
TGTGCCAGCAGTTCCGATCTGGGGGTCTACAATGAGCAGTTCTTC
>-|13|TRBJ2-1|TRBV18|once
CASSPEGSAYLFF
TGTGCCAGCTCCCCGGAGGGATCTGCGTATCTGTTCTTC
>-|14|TRBJ2-7|TRBV6-1|-
CASSPRDSSYEQYF
TGTGCCAGCAGCCCCCGGGACTCCTCCTACGAGCAGTACTTC
>TRBD1|14|TRBJ1-1|TRBV6-1|-
CASSEEDGGTVAFF
TGTGCCAGCAGTGAAGAGGATGGGGGGACAGTAGCTTTCTTT
>-|13|TRBJ2-7|TRBV10-2|-
CASSEEASYEQYF
TGCGCCAGCAGTGAAGAAGCTTCCTACGAGCAGTACTTC
>-|15|TRBJ1-2|TRBV2|once
CASSRIGGLGYGYTF
TGTGCCAGCAGTCGGATTGGGGGATTGGGGTATGGCTACACCTTC
>TRBD1|13|TRBJ2-3|TRBV29-1|-
CSLGQSITDTQYF
TGCAGCCTGGGACAGTCAATCACAGATACGCAGTATTTT
>-|16|TRBJ1-1|TRBV28|-
CASSPSGAGMNTEAFF
TGTGCCAGCAGTCCATCCGGTGCGGGAATGAACACTGAAGCTTTCTTT
>-|16|TRBJ1-3|TRBV5-4|-
CASSRNQAGRGNTIYF
TGTGCCAGCAGCCGTAACCAGGCAGGGAGGGGAAACACCATATATTTT
>TRBD1|14|TRBJ1-5|TRBV6-1|-
CASSPGQYNQPQHF
TGTGCCAGCAGTCCGGGACAGTACAATCAGCCCCAGCATTTT
>-|12|TRBJ1-1|TRBV7-8|-
CASSSGQPEAFF
TGTGCCAGCAGCTCTGGACAGCCGGAAGCTTTCTTT
>-|12|TRBJ2-1|TRBV7-9|-
CASSPQLDEQFF
TGTGCCAGCAGCCCACAGCTAGATGAGCAGTTCTTC
>-|14|TRBJ2-7|TRBV15|-
CATSRDDGTAEQYF
TGTGCCACCAGCAGAGATGATGGGACGGCCGAGCAGTACTTC
>TRBD1|14|TRBJ1-4|TRBV18|once
CASSPTGAGEKLFF
TGTGCCAGCTCACCCACAGGGGCGGGTGAAAAACTGTTTTTT
>-|16|TRBJ2-5|TRBV28|-
CASSFRGLRVVETQYF
TGTGCCAGCAGTTTCCGGGGCCTGAGAGTCGTAGAGACCCAGTACTTC
>TRBD2|16|TRBJ2-5|TRBV2|once
CASRSGLAGAQETQYF
TGTGCCAGCAGGTCCGGGTTAGCGGGAGCACAAGAGACCCAGTACTTC
>TRBD2|16|TRBJ2-5|TRBV2|few
CASSPLAGLSGETQYF
TGTGCCAGCAGTCCGTTAGCGGGATTGTCGGGAGAGACCCAGTACTTC
>TRBD1|13|TRBJ2-4|TRBV19|-
CASSRTGAAIQYF
TGTGCCAGTAGTAGAACAGGGGCCGCCATTCAGTACTTC